The 18 T cell receptor beta chains presented below share a single source sample, sequenced in a study of T cells after yellow fever vaccination. A single record per CDR3 protein comes from TCRdb applying MiXCR to the 5' RACE reads. The sample has under 300,000 distinct CDR3 sequences; approximately 6.3% are singletons. This specimen consisted of CD4+ T cells sorted from PBMCs, obtained on the day of the yellow fever booster vaccination. Source of these receptors: a man between 25 and 39 years old who received the YFV17D yellow fever vaccine.

This clonotype came up many times. CDR3 loop: CASRRQGADNEQFF. DNA of the CDR3: TGTGCCAGCAGAAGACAGGGGGCGGACAATGAGCAGTTCTTC. The rearrangement links TRBV25-1 to TRBJ2-1, with TRBD1 matching 10 bases. Germline V CDR1 and CDR2: MGHDK, SYGVNS. The CDR3 extends over 14 amino acids. Trimming took 6 bases from V and 5 from J; bases not matched to a gene: 4.

The sample holds a few counts of this clonotype. V usage is TRBV5-1 and J usage is TRBJ1-6; 7 bases are shared with TRBD1. Germline values: CDR1 SGHRS, CDR2 YFSETQ. The length of the CDR3 is 14 residues. V shed 0 bases and J 6 bases; nucleotides not matched to a gene: 0. CDR3 sequence reads: CASSLDRGNSPLHF. DNA for the CDR3: TGCGCCAGCAGCTTGGACAGGGGTAATTCACCCCTCCACTTT.

The chain uses TRBV20-1 and TRBJ2-7; no definite D call. This CDR3 contains 11 residues. V was cut by 4 bases and J by 5 bases, with 9 bases left in between. The germline gives CDR1 DFQATT, CDR2 SNEGSKA (reference sequence). This chain's CDR3 is CSAKRLDEQYF. The CDR3 DNA is TGCAGTGCTAAAAGGTTGGACGAGCAGTACTTC.

This clonotype showed up many times. The rearrangement joins TRBV6-5 to TRBJ1-5, with 7 bases matching TRBD1. J lost 4 bases, V lost 5 bases, and 5 bases had no gene match. The CDR3 consists of 14 residues. Germline CDR1 reads MNHEY; CDR2 reads SVGAGI. Here the CDR3 reads CASSRGDRNQPQHF. DNA for the CDR3: TGTGCCAGCAGTCGAGGGGACAGAAATCAGCCCCAGCATTTT.

This clonotype has just a few counts. This rearrangement joins TRBV7-8 to TRBJ2-1, with D possibly TRBD2 on 6 matching bases. The CDR3 contains 17 residues. V lost 5 bases and J 8 bases, leaving 25 bases between the germline ends. Germline lookup yields CDR1 SGHVS and CDR2 FQNEAQ. This CDR3 reads CASSPPLRDKRRDEQFF. CDR3 bases: TGTGCCAGCAGCCCCCCCCTCAGAGATAAGAGGAGGGATGAGCAGTTCTTC.

CDR3 nucleotides: TGCAGCGGAACCGGGACTAGCGGGAGCGGCGAGCAGTACTTC. It translates to CSGTGTSGSGEQYF. This chain connects TRBV29-1 to TRBJ2-7, with 14 nucleotides matching TRBD2. The CDR3 is 14 amino acids. CDR1 and CDR2 (germline): SQVTM, ANQGSEA. V trimming: 7 bases; J trimming: 6 bases; junction bases outside the gene matches: 8.

In its sample, this clonotype was seen a few times. Here the CDR3 reads CASAGLAGQDTQYF. In DNA, the CDR3 is TGTGCCAGCGCCGGACTAGCGGGACAAGATACGCAGTATTTT. J is TRBJ2-3 and V is TRBV12-3 or TRBV12-4, with 12 positions matching TRBD2. CDR3 length equals 14 residues. V gave up 8 bases and J gave up 5 bases; unmatched junction bases: 5.

The rearrangement joins TRBV7-8 to TRBJ2-3; perhaps TRBD2 as D (5 bases). Trimming took 4 bases from V and 0 from J, leaving 11 bases between them. Per germline, CDR1 SGHVS and CDR2 FQNEAQ. The CDR3 is 15 residues long. The CDR3 sequence is CASSSRRFSTDTQYF. The CDR3 DNA reads as TGTGCCAGCAGCTCTCGGAGGTTTAGCACAGATACGCAGTATTTT.

The rearrangement links TRBV10-3 to TRBJ2-7; D is undetermined. The V end was cut by 6 bases, the J end by 8 bases, with 5 bases between. CDR1 is ENHRY, CDR2 SYGVKD, per germline. CDR3 size: 9 residues. The DNA of the CDR3 is TGTGCCATCAGGGCCAAGCAGTACTTC. Its translation: CAIRAKQYF.

This clonotype is categorized as medium-sized. The gene calls are TRBV29-1 and TRBJ2-7, with D unclear. The V gene lost 0 bases and the J gene lost 6 bases, with 12 bases spanning the gap. There are 13 residues in the CDR3. Germline-derived CDR1 and CDR2 are SQVTM and ANQGSEA. CDR3 bases: TGCAGCGTTGAAGATCCTAGGTGGCGCGAGCAGTACTTC. It codes for CSVEDPRWREQYF.

This clonotype came up a few times. The genes are TRBV4-3 and TRBJ2-4; D not certain. Germline V CDR1 and CDR2: LGHNA, YSLEER. V was trimmed by 2 bases and J by 0 bases, leaving 8 bases between them. The CDR3 is 15 residues long. CDR3: CASSQNSVAKNIQYF. CDR3 in DNA: TGCGCCAGCAGCCAAAACTCAGTAGCCAAAAACATTCAGTACTTC.

This clonotype was counted ten times or more. The chain combines TRBV7-2 with TRBJ2-7; D not certain. Per the germline V gene, CDR1 is SGHTA and CDR2 is FQGNSA. Trimming took 2 bases from V and 6 from J, leaving 8 bases between them. The CDR3 consists of 12 residues. CDR3 residues: CASSLSGGEQYF. The CDR3 nucleotides are TGTGCCAGCAGCTTATCAGGTGGCGAGCAGTACTTC.

This clonotype was recorded many times. The chain couples TRBV5-1 to TRBJ1-2; no firm D call. Trimming removed 1 base from V and 3 bases from J, with 7 bases in between. This CDR3 is built from 13 residues. The germline V gene has CDR1 SGHRS and CDR2 YFSETQ. The CDR3 DNA reads as TGCGCCAGCAGCTTGCAATCAGACTATGGCTACACCTTC. This translates into CASSLQSDYGYTF.

As for this clonotype: A much larger clonotype is one base distant, so this may be a read error. J is TRBJ2-1 and V is TRBV9; the D is unclear. The J call may be mistaken, given a closer DNA end match to TRBJ2-7. CDR1 and CDR2 (germline): SGDLS, YYNGEE. The CDR3 covers 13 residues. This chain's CDR3 is CASSAGPWDEQYF. The DNA of the CDR3 is TGTGCCAGCAGCGCCGGGCCCTGGGATGAGCAGTACTTC.

This chain connects TRBV3-1 to TRBJ2-1; no definite D call. Germline V gene data show CDR1 as LGHDT and CDR2 as YNNKEL (reference sequence). Between the trimmed V and J ends, which lost 4 bases and 3 bases, there was a span of 10 bases. The CDR3 length is 14 residues. The CDR3 protein is CASSLGYNYNEQFF. CDR3 coding DNA: TGTGCCAGCAGCCTGGGCTACAACTACAATGAGCAGTTCTTC.

This sequence joins TRBV5-1 and TRBJ1-2; unclear D gene. Germline loops: CDR1 SGHRS, CDR2 YFSETQ. V shed 2 bases and J shed 3 bases, with 11 bases lying between them. The length of the CDR3 is 14 residues. The CDR3 nucleotides read TGCGCCAGCAGCTTTACAGAACCTTACTATGGCTACACCTTC. This translates into CASSFTEPYYGYTF.

The sample holds many counts of this clonotype. V gene TRBV7-3 combines with J gene TRBJ2-3; the D gene could be TRBD1 or TRBD2 (5 bases each). The germline CDR1 and CDR2 sequences are SGHTA and FQGTGA. The V gene lost 5 bases and the J gene lost 6 bases, with 6 bases spanning the gap. The CDR3 loop spans 11 amino acids. CDR3 region: CASSEGDTQYF. The CDR3 bases are TGTGCCAGCAGCGAGGGGGATACGCAGTATTTT. The full variable domain, with the rest looked up from reference TRBV7-3 and TRBJ2-3, is GAGVSQTPSNKVTEKGKYVELRCDPISGHTALYWYRQSLGQGPEFLIYFQGTGAADDSGLPNDRFFAVRPEGSVSTLKIQRTERGDSAVYLCASSEGDTQYFGPGTRLTVL.

This chain links TRBV4-1 with TRBJ2-6; the D gene is possibly TRBD2 (5 bases). V was shortened by 1 base and J by 1 base, with 11 bases between the two germline ends. This CDR3 contains 17 residues. Germline CDR1 is MGHRA and CDR2 is YSYEKL. CDR3: CASSQGRGSSGANVLTF. The CDR3, as DNA: TGCGCCAGCAGCCAAGGACGCGGGTCTTCTGGGGCCAACGTCCTGACTTTC.